These T cell receptor beta chains were read from a single sample in a study of blood T cell repertoires in COVID-19. Assay used: immunoSEQ multiplex PCR; TCRdb lists only in-frame clones, some missing. The table has approximately 200,000 clones, over 70% seen once. Sequencing was performed on peripheral blood. These receptor sequences come from a man aged 60 to 75 with active or convalescent COVID-19. Both conserved end residues are part of each CDR3. Fields, in order: CDR3 length, clone size, V gene, J gene, D gene, CDR3 DNA, CDR3 protein. D genes are given only for firm matches. Rows give clone size only sometimes, using once, few, many, or a class for an expanded clone.

16	few	TRBV6-1	TRBJ1-4	TRBD1	TGTGCCAGCAGTGAAATAGGGGGCGCCTCTAATGAAAAACTGTTTTTT	CASSEIGGASNEKLFF
16	few	TRBV9	TRBJ2-1	NA	TGTGCCAGCAGCGTAGTGGGCGGGGCCGGGTACAATGAGCAGTTCTTC	CASSVVGGAGYNEQFF
15	once	TRBV7-3	TRBJ2-1	NA	TGTGCCAGCAGCTTAAACGGGAGAAGCAACAATGAGCAGTTCTTC	CASSLNGRSNNEQFF
20	NA	TRBV21-1	TRBJ2-3	NA	TGTGCCAGCAGCAGGACCCGAAAGCGGGAGGGGATGATTAGCACAGATACGCAGTATTTT	CASSRTRKREGMISTDTQYF
15	NA	TRBV5-1	TRBJ2-3	TRBD1	TGCGCCAGCAGCCCGGGACAGGGTAGCACAGATACGCAGTATTTT	CASSPGQGSTDTQYF
14	NA	TRBV6-2/TRBV6-3	TRBJ2-7	TRBD1	TGTGCCAGCAGTAACGGGGGACAGGGCTACGAGCAGTACTTC	CASSNGGQGYEQYF
14	NA	TRBV4-3	TRBJ1-1	NA	TGCGCCAGCAGCCCTAACGGAGGGGACACTGAAGCTTTCTTT	CASSPNGGDTEAFF
15	few	TRBV7-8	TRBJ2-7	NA	TGTGCCAGCACCACTTTCAGGGCCCGGGGAGGTGAGCAGTACTTC	CASTTFRARGGEQYF
15	NA	TRBV11-2	TRBJ2-7	TRBD2	TGTGCCAGCAGCCCCGACAGCGGGAACTCCTACGAGCAGTACTTC	CASSPDSGNSYEQYF
13	NA	TRBV6-6	TRBJ1-2	NA	TGTGCCAGCAGTCGCCTTGGGAGCTATGGCTACACCTTC	CASSRLGSYGYTF
14	few	TRBV6-6	TRBJ1-3	TRBD1	TGTGCCAGCAAACTACAGGGGCCTGGAAACACCATATATTTT	CASKLQGPGNTIYF
17	few	TRBV5-6	TRBJ2-2	TRBD2	TGTGCCAGCAGCCTTTGGCGGGAGTGGGTTGGCACCGGGGAGCTGTTTTTT	CASSLWREWVGTGELFF
16	NA	TRBV18	TRBJ2-6	TRBD1	TGTGCCAGCTCACCACAGGGGGCGGAAGGGGCCAACGTCCTGACTTTC	CASSPQGAEGANVLTF
14	NA	TRBV5-6	TRBJ1-2	TRBD1	TGTGCCAGCAGCTTGGGGACAGGTTTCTATGGCTACACCTTC	CASSLGTGFYGYTF
14	NA	TRBV27	TRBJ1-2	TRBD1	TGTGCCAGCAGGGGGGACAGGGCGAGGCATGGCTACACCTTC	CASRGDRARHGYTF
13	NA	TRBV28	TRBJ1-1	NA	TGTGCCAGCAGTTCTCAGGGTACCGGTGAAGCTTTCTTT	CASSSQGTGEAFF
15	NA	TRBV5-1	TRBJ2-2	TRBD1	TGCGCCAGCAGCCCCGACAGGGCCAACACCGGGGAGCTGTTTTTT	CASSPDRANTGELFF
15	NA	TRBV28	TRBJ2-7	NA	TGTGCCAGCAGTTTCGGCGGCTCCCTCTCCTACGAGCAGTACTTC	CASSFGGSLSYEQYF
14	NA	TRBV5-6	TRBJ1-1	NA	TGTGCCAGCAGCCCGGACAGCGCAAACACTGAAGCTTTCTTT	CASSPDSANTEAFF
14	NA	TRBV5-1	TRBJ2-7	NA	TGCGCCAGCAGCTTGGTGGGTGGACTGGGTGAGCAGTACTTC	CASSLVGGLGEQYF
16	NA	TRBV5-4	TRBJ2-3	NA	TGTGCCAGCAGCTTTAGCCTGAACAGGGAAACAGATACGCAGTATTTT	CASSFSLNRETDTQYF
13	NA	TRBV12-3/TRBV12-4	TRBJ2-7	NA	TGTGCCAGCAGTTTAGGGGGGCGAGGCGAGCAGTACTTC	CASSLGGRGEQYF
14	NA	TRBV18	TRBJ1-1	NA	TGTGCCAGCTCATCAGGGGTCGGGGACACTGAAGCTTTCTTT	CASSSGVGDTEAFF
13	NA	TRBV5-1	TRBJ1-1	TRBD1	TGCGCCAGCAGCTTGATCGTAGGGGGCTTGGCTTTCTTT	CASSLIVGGLAFF